This TCR beta chain comes out of a study of blood T cell repertoires in COVID-19. Turning to the study itself: In each case, the material was cDNA or gDNA derived from T cells, B-cell-depleted T cells, or PBMCs.

Only in-frame clones appear in the TCRdb table, and some are missing; sequencing was by immunoSEQ multiplex PCR. Of roughly 110,000 clones listed, around four fifths were seen once; the top ten hold roughly 4%. Germline lookup yields CDR1 LNHDA and CDR2 SQIVND (reference sequence). The CDR3 runs to 15 residues. The V end lost 3 bases, the J end lost 4 bases, and 13 bases lay between the germline ends. The source of this sequence is a man between 65 and 85 years old with acute or convalescent COVID-19. The chain carries TRBV19 and TRBJ1-3; D uncertain. The sequenced sample consisted of peripheral blood. CDR3 bases: TGTGCCAGTAGTATTGACGGAGCGGGGGGAAACACCATATATTTT. Its translation is CASSIDGAGGNTIYF.